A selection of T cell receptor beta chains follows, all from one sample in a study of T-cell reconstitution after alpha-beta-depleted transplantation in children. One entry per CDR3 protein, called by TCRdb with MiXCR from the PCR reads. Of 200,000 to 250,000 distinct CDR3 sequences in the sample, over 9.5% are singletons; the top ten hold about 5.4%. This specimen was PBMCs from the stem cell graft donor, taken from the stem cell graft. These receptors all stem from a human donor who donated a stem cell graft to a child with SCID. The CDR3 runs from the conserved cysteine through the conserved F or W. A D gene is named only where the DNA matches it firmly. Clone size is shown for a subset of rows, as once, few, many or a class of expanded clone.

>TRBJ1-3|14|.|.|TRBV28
CASSPGGLGNTIYF
TGTGCCAGCAGCCCCGGGGGGCTCGGAAACACCATATATTTT
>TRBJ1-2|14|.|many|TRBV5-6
CASSLEAGGYGYTF
TGTGCCAGCAGCTTGGAAGCAGGCGGCTATGGCTACACCTTC
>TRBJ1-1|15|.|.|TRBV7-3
CASSSAPVPRGEAFF
TGTGCCAGCAGCTCCGCTCCCGTCCCTAGGGGTGAAGCTTTCTTT
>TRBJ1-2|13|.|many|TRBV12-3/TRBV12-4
CASSFATSYGYTF
TGTGCCAGCAGTTTCGCGACTTCCTATGGCTACACCTTC
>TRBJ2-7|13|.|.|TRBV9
CASSVVGGYEQYF
TGTGCCAGCAGCGTAGTCGGGGGTTACGAGCAGTACTTC
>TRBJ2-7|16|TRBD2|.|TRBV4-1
CASSNLAGARTYEQYF
TGCGCCAGCAGCAACCTAGCGGGGGCCCGAACCTACGAGCAGTACTTC
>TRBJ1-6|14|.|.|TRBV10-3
CAIRESAGVSPLHF
TGTGCCATCAGGGAAAGCGCAGGGGTCTCACCCCTCCACTTT
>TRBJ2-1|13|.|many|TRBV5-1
CASSLELDNEQFF
TGCGCCAGCAGCTTGGAGCTGGACAATGAGCAGTTCTTC
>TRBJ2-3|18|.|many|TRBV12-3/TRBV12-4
CASSSRRGSGGAADTQYF
TGTGCCAGCAGTTCTAGGAGGGGTTCTGGGGGCGCGGCAGATACGCAGTATTTT
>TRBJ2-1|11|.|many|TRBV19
CASSMYNEQFF
TGTGCCAGTAGTATGTACAATGAGCAGTTCTTC
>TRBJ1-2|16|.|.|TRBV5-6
CASSWGQGLAHYGYTF
TGTGCCAGCAGCTGGGGACAAGGATTGGCCCACTATGGCTACACCTTC
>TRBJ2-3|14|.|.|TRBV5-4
CASSLNTMADTQYF
TGTGCCAGCAGCTTAAACACTATGGCAGATACGCAGTATTTT
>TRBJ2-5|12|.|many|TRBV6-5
CATTGVEETQYF
TGTGCCACCACGGGGGTCGAAGAGACCCAGTACTTC
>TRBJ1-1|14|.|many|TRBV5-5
CASSLLGAGREAFF
TGTGCCAGCAGCTTGTTAGGCGCGGGAAGAGAAGCTTTCTTT
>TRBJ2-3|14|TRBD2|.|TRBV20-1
CSAPPAGSTDTQYF
TGCAGTGCTCCCCCAGCGGGGAGCACAGATACGCAGTATTTT
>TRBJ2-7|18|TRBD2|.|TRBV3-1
CATSQDKAGGHVSYEQYF
TGTGCCACCTCCCAAGATAAAGCGGGGGGGCACGTTTCCTACGAGCAGTACTTC
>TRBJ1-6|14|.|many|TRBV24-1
CATSESSYNSPLHF
TGTGCCACCAGTGAGAGCTCCTATAATTCACCCCTCCACTTT
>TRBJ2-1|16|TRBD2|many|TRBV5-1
CASSLSGLAVYNEQFF
TGCGCCAGCAGCTTGTCTGGACTAGCGGTGTACAATGAGCAGTTCTTC
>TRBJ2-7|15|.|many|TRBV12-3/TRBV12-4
CASSFVGDLLYEQYF
TGTGCCAGCAGTTTCGTGGGAGATCTCCTCTACGAGCAGTACTTC
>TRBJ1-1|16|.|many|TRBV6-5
CASSKPPWGHGTEAFF
TGTGCCAGCAGCAAACCACCTTGGGGGCATGGCACTGAAGCTTTCTTT
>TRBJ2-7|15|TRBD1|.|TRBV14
CASSSLDRVVYEQYF
TGTGCCAGCAGCTCCCTGGACAGGGTCGTCTACGAGCAGTACTTC
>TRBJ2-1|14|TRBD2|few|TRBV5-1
CASTGGGVYNEQFF
TGCGCCAGCACCGGTGGGGGGGTCTACAATGAGCAGTTCTTC
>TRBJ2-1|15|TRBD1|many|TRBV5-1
CASSFGDRDLGEQFF
TGCGCCAGCAGCTTCGGGGACAGGGACTTAGGAGAGCAGTTCTTC
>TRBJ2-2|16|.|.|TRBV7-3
CASSLSRRGRSGELFF
TGTGCCAGCAGCCTAAGTCGGAGGGGCCGAAGCGGGGAGCTGTTTTTT
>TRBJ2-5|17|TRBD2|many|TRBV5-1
CASSLFGTSGGEETQYF
TGCGCCAGCAGTCTTTTCGGGACTAGCGGGGGGGAAGAGACCCAGTACTTC
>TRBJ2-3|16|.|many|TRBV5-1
CASSPPSGRESDTQYF
TGCGCCAGCAGCCCTCCGAGTGGGCGGGAATCAGATACGCAGTATTTT
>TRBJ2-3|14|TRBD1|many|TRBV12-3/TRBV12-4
CASQGQGPTDTQYF
TGTGCCAGCCAGGGACAGGGACCCACAGATACGCAGTATTTT
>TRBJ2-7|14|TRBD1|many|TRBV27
CASSFTGTAYEQYF
TGTGCCAGCAGTTTTACTGGGACAGCCTACGAGCAGTACTTC
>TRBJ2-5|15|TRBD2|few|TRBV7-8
CASSLLGGVKETQYF
TGTGCCAGCAGCTTATTGGGGGGGGTGAAGGAGACCCAGTACTTC
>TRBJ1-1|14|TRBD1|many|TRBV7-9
CASSPGQQYTEAFF
TGTGCCAGCAGCCCGGGACAGCAATACACTGAAGCTTTCTTT
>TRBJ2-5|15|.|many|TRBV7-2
CASSSLGADQETQYF
TGTGCCAGCAGCTCCTTGGGGGCGGACCAAGAGACCCAGTACTTC
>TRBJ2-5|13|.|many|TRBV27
CASSLGGGETQYF
TGTGCCAGCAGTTTGGGAGGGGGAGAGACCCAGTACTTC
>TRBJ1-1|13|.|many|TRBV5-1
CASSLGVETEAFF
TGCGCCAGCAGCTTGGGGGTCGAGACTGAAGCTTTCTTT
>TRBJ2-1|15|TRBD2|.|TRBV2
CASRPTSGGYNEQFF
TGTGCCAGCAGGCCCACTAGCGGGGGTTACAATGAGCAGTTCTTC
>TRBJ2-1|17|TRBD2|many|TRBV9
CASSPGFLRGVYNEQFF
TGTGCCAGCAGCCCAGGGTTTTTGCGGGGGGTCTACAATGAGCAGTTCTTC
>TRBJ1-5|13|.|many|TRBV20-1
CSAREWDGQPQHF
TGCAGTGCTAGAGAGTGGGACGGTCAGCCCCAGCATTTT
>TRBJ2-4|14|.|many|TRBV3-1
CASSPSSGSVIQYF
TGTGCCAGCAGCCCGAGTTCGGGCAGCGTCATTCAGTACTTC
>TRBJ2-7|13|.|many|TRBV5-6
CASSLGASYEQYF
TGTGCCAGCAGCTTGGGGGCCTCCTACGAGCAGTACTTC
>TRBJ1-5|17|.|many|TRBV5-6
CASSRTYRGTSNQPQHF
TGTGCCAGCAGCCGAACATACCGGGGTACTAGCAATCAGCCCCAGCATTTT
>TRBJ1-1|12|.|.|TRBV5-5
CASSLDRGSGFF
TGTGCCAGCAGCTTGGATAGGGGATCCGGTTTCTTT
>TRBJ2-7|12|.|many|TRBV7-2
CASSLGTDEQYF
TGTGCCAGCAGCTTAGGGACAGACGAGCAGTACTTC
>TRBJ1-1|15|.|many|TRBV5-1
CASSPRDGKNTEAFF
TGCGCCAGCAGCCCCCGGGACGGAAAGAACACTGAAGCTTTCTTT
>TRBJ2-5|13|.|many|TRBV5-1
CASSLVSPETQYF
TGCGCCAGCAGCTTGGTTAGCCCGGAGACCCAGTACTTC
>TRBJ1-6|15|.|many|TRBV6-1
CASSEYSREYSPLHF
TGTGCCAGCAGTGAATACTCTAGGGAATATTCACCCCTCCACTTT
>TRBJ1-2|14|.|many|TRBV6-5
CASSYGDRGYGYTF
TGTGCCAGCAGTTACGGCGATAGGGGCTATGGCTACACCTTC
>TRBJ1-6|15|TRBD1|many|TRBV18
CASSQSGTDNSPLHF
TGTGCCAGCTCACAATCCGGGACAGATAATTCACCCCTCCACTTT
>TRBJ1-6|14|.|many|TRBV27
CASSLGGRSSPLHF
TGTGCCAGCAGTTTAGGGGGGAGGTCTTCACCCCTCCACTTT
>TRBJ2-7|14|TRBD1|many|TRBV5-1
CASSWTGGSYEQYF
TGCGCCAGCAGCTGGACAGGGGGATCCTACGAGCAGTACTTC
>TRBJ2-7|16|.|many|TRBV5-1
CASSLGADTSSYEQYF
TGCGCCAGCAGCTTGGGGGCGGATACAAGCTCCTACGAGCAGTACTTC
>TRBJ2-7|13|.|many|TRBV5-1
CASSFQGTYEQYF
TGCGCCAGCAGCTTTCAGGGAACCTACGAGCAGTACTTC
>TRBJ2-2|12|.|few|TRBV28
CASTRDTGELFF
TGTGCCAGCACCAGGGACACCGGGGAGCTGTTTTTT
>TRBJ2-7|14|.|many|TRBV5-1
CASSVTGPVYEQYF
TGCGCCAGCAGCGTTACAGGACCCGTCTACGAGCAGTACTTC
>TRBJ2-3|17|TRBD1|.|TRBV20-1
CCVKEDRGGWRSDTQYF
TGCTGCGTCAAGGAGGACAGGGGCGGCTGGCGAAGTGATACGCAGTATTTT
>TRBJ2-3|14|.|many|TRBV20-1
CSALDRGSTDTQYF
TGCAGTGCTCTTGACCGGGGCAGCACAGATACGCAGTATTTT